This paragraph covers one TCR beta chain sequence. V gave up 1 base and J gave up 1 base, with 4 bases separating them. From germline, CDR1 is SEHNR and CDR2 FQNEAQ (reference sequence). The CDR3 totals 13 residues. The data belong to a study of blood T cell repertoires in COVID-19. About the study: Sites across the United States, Italy and Spain contributed samples from acute and convalescent COVID-19. The cDNA or gDNA used as material had been derived from T cells, B-cell-depleted T cells, or PBMCs.

Original analysis: The authors estimated nucleated cell counts from reference gene primer amplification. Profiling relied on immunoSEQ multiplex PCR, and the TCRdb table lists in-frame clones only, not all of them. The V and J calls and clone size are taken from that table; D and trimming were inferred from the DNA. Of fewer than 250,000 clones listed, 70% to 80% are singletons. The origin of this receptor is a woman in her forties or fifties with acute or convalescent COVID-19. V is TRBV7-9 and J is TRBJ1-2; no clear D gene. The sequenced sample was peripheral blood. The CDR3 sequence: CASSLDNNYGYTF. CDR3 nucleotide sequence: TGTGCCAGCAGCTTAGACAATAACTATGGCTACACCTTC.